This T cell receptor (beta chain) stems from a study of regulatory T cells in long-lasting Graves disease. Time point noted: newly diagnosed GD, antithyroid drugs for less than 3 months. Scientists built the TCR library using RNA that was extracted from PBMCs. CDR1 is GTSNPN and CDR2 is SVGIG in the germline V gene (reference sequence). The CDR3 is 14 residues long. Study outcomes and limitations: Sample size, which was small, may have reduced accuracy.

Comment on this clonotype: Its cognate antigen is unknown. A much more abundant neighbour one base away suggests this may be a read error.

Researchers made TCR beta libraries by using iRepertoire HTBI primers and running Arm-PCR on CDR3 regions. MiXCR, applied by TCRdb to the multiplex PCR reads, yields one record per CDR3 protein. The sample includes about 420,000 distinct CDR3 sequences, roughly 15% of them seen just once. A further study also used this sample, focusing on T cells in Graves' hyperthyroidism and ophthalmopathy.

The receptor was derived from a woman between 18 and 30 years old with Graves disease. The specimen comprised peripheral blood mononuclear cells (PBMCs), sampled at new diagnosis, from a patient treated with antithyroid drugs. The chain uses TRBV30 and TRBJ2-1, with 9 nucleotides matching TRBD2. The CDR3 DNA sequence: TGTGCCTGGAGTGCGGCGGGAGGGCCGAACGAGCAGTCCTTC. It is translated as CAWSAAGGPNEQSF.